Each of the 24 T cell receptor beta chains below was sequenced from the same sample in a study of blood T cell repertoires in COVID-19. Clones were read by immunoSEQ multiplex PCR, and TCRdb kept only the in-frame ones, dropping some. Found here are around 68,000 clones, about 85% of them singletons; the top ten hold 2.5% to 3.5%. Input material: peripheral blood. These receptors were obtained from a man aged 80 or over with acute or convalescent COVID-19.

The chain has TRBV19 and TRBJ2-1; 11 bases are shared with TRBD2. V lost 4 bases, J lost 8 bases, and 10 bases stayed unmatched. CDR1 and CDR2 (germline): LNHDA, SQIVND (reference sequence). This CDR3 is built from 16 residues. CDR3 DNA: TGTGCCAGTAGTAGGATTACTAGCGGGAGTCGCGATGAGCAGTTCTTC. Translation: CASSRITSGSRDEQFF.

The DNA of the CDR3 is TGTGCCAGCAGTCCCGGGACAGTGAACACTGAAGCTTTCTTT. Amino acid sequence: CASSPGTVNTEAFF. The chain links TRBV6-5 to TRBJ1-1; 7 nucleotides align to TRBD1. The V segment lost 5 bases and the J segment 0 bases; nucleotides outside the gene matches: 3. Germline assignment: CDR1 MNHEY and CDR2 SVGAGI. The CDR3 length is 14 residues.

The chain combines TRBV19 with TRBJ2-1; 7 nucleotides line up with TRBD1. This CDR3 comprises 16 residues. Germline V gene sequence: CDR1 LNHDA, CDR2 SQIVND (reference sequence). Losses at the gene ends were 1 base for V and 1 base for J; bases not matched to a gene: 4. This CDR3 is CASSIGQGRSYNEQFF. The DNA for the CDR3 is TGTGCCAGTAGTATAGGACAGGGAAGGTCCTACAATGAGCAGTTCTTC.

The chain couples TRBV24-1 to TRBJ2-1, with TRBD2 matching over 9 bases. The length of the CDR3 is 15 residues. Germline assignment: CDR1 KGHDR and CDR2 SFDVKD. The ends lost 7 bases at V and 9 bases at J; junction bases unmatched: 12. In nucleotides, the CDR3 is TGTGCCACCAGGGGCCGGGGTAGCGGGAGTGTTGAGCAGTTCTTC. Translated: CATRGRGSGSVEQFF.

V and J are TRBV7-2 and TRBJ1-6; D gene unclear. The V end was cut by 2 bases, the J end by 6 bases, with 14 bases between. From germline, CDR1 is SGHTA and CDR2 FQGNSA. The CDR3 loop spans 16 amino acids. For the CDR3, the DNA is TGTGCCAGCAGCTTAAGGCCCCAAGGGAGTAATTCACCCCTCCACTTT. Residues: CASSLRPQGSNSPLHF.

The chain couples TRBV30 to TRBJ1-5; TRBD1 matches at 7 bases. Germline V lookup: CDR1 GTSNPN, CDR2 SVGIG (reference sequence). The CDR3 totals 11 residues. V dropped 3 bases and J dropped 15; count of bases not matched to a gene: 8. The CDR3 protein is CAWSRTGGTHF. The DNA for the CDR3 is TGTGCCTGGAGCCGGACAGGTGGGACGCATTTT.

The J gene is TRBJ1-4, the V gene TRBV7-8; D call uncertain. The V and J ends lost 2 bases and 4 bases respectively, with 11 bases between them. The CDR3 covers 15 residues. Germline CDR1 reads SGHVS; CDR2 reads FQNEAQ. CDR3 amino acids: CASSLSGVSNEKLFF. The CDR3 DNA is TGTGCCAGCAGCTTATCGGGAGTCAGTAATGAAAAACTGTTTTTT.

This chain's CDR3 is CASSSMGQGRPDTQYF. CDR3 DNA: TGTGCCAGTAGTTCGATGGGACAGGGAAGGCCAGATACGCAGTATTTT. This chain connects TRBV19 to TRBJ2-3; TRBD1 matches 9 bases. Germline V gene sequence: CDR1 LNHDA, CDR2 SQIVND (reference sequence). V was clipped by 5 bases and J by 4 bases; unmatched bases: 10. The CDR3 covers 16 residues.

V usage is TRBV5-6 and J usage is TRBJ2-2; 8 positions match TRBD1. The V gene's germline CDR1 is SGHDT and CDR2 YYEEEE. This CDR3 region has 16 residues. Trimming took 0 bases from V and 7 from J; bases not matched to a gene: 8. For the CDR3, the DNA is TGTGCCAGCAGCTTGGCCGGGGACAGGAAGAACGGGGAGCTGTTTTTT. Its translation is CASSLAGDRKNGELFF.

This chain connects TRBV6-5 to TRBJ2-1; 7 bases fit TRBD2. Germline assignment: CDR1 MNHEY and CDR2 SVGAGI. This CDR3 is 16 amino acids long. The V and J ends lost 4 bases and 7 bases, in that order; junction bases with no gene match: 13. The CDR3 here is CASSSPISRGGNEQFF. For the CDR3, the DNA is TGTGCCAGCAGTTCCCCGATATCTCGGGGAGGGAATGAGCAGTTCTTC.

The chain carries TRBV3-1 (or the pseudogene TRBV3-2) and TRBJ2-3, with D possibly matching TRBD1 (5 bases). Germline CDR1 and CDR2: LGHDT and YNNKEL (reference sequence). This CDR3 contains 14 residues. V lost 0 bases to trimming and J lost 6 bases, with 10 bases between them. The CDR3 coding sequence is TGTGCCAGCAGCCAAGAAAGGGGTTTTGATACGCAGTATTTT. Encoded protein: CASSQERGFDTQYF.

This chain connects TRBV12-5 to TRBJ2-7, with 9 bases lining up with TRBD1. The V and J ends lost 6 bases and 5 bases, in that order; junction bases with no gene match: 5. Germline V gene sequence: CDR1 LGHNT, CDR2 FRNRAP. This CDR3 has 13 amino acids. The CDR3 spells CASGLDRGHEQYF. In nucleotides, the CDR3 is TGTGCTAGTGGCCTGGACAGGGGCCACGAGCAGTACTTC.

This chain uses TRBV7-8 with TRBJ2-7, with 8 bases matching TRBD1. Germline CDR1 and CDR2: SGHVS and FQNEAQ. V lost 5 bases and J lost 7; bases outside the gene matches: 13. The length of the CDR3 is 15 residues. The CDR3 DNA reads TGTGCCAGCAGCCCAGGGCTTCAGGGGGCTGAGGAGCAGTACTTC. Its translation: CASSPGLQGAEEQYF.

The V call is TRBV19, the J call TRBJ1-5; a possible D gene is TRBD1 (5 bases). Trimming took 5 bases from V and 7 from J, leaving 18 bases between them. The germline V gene encodes CDR1 LNHDA and CDR2 SQIVND (reference sequence). The CDR3 totals 15 residues. This CDR3 reads CASSFVPGVGQPQHF. The DNA of the CDR3 is TGTGCCAGTAGTTTTGTGCCGGGGGTAGGACAGCCCCAGCATTTT.

The V gene is TRBV28, the J gene TRBJ1-1; 8 bases match TRBD1. This CDR3 contains 12 residues. Germline V gene sequence: CDR1 MDHEN, CDR2 SYDVKM. Losses at the gene ends were 10 bases for V and 5 bases for J; bases not matched to a gene: 6. CDR3 sequence reads: CAIGQGGTEAFF. The DNA for the CDR3 is TGTGCCATCGGACAGGGTGGGACTGAAGCTTTCTTT. Together with reference TRBV28 and TRBJ1-1, the CDR3 gives the full variable domain: DVKVTQSSRYLVKRTGEKVFLECVQDMDHENMFWYRQDPGLGLRLIYFSYDVKMKEKGDIPEGYSVSREKKERFSLILESASTNQTSMYLCAIGQGGTEAFFGQGTRLTVV.

This clone was observed a few times. J is TRBJ1-1 and V is TRBV10-1; a possible D gene is TRBD1 (5 bases). CDR1 is WNHNN and CDR2 is SYGVQD in the germline V gene (reference sequence). Trimming removed 7 bases at V and 1 base at J, with 10 bases between. The CDR3 totals 13 residues. This chain's CDR3 is CASIGQGNTEAFF. Here the CDR3 DNA reads TGCGCCAGCATAGGACAAGGGAACACTGAAGCTTTCTTT.

The chain is built from TRBV4-2 and TRBJ1-1; 8 nucleotides align to TRBD1. The germline gives CDR1 LGHNA, CDR2 YNFKEQ. The CDR3 totals 15 residues. Losses at the gene ends were 0 bases for V and 2 bases for J; bases not matched to a gene: 2. The CDR3 nucleotides read TGTGCCAGCAGCCAAGATGGGACAGGCAACACTGAAGCTTTCTTT. Translation gives CASSQDGTGNTEAFF.

The chain has TRBV9 and TRBJ1-1, with 8 bases aligning to TRBD1. This CDR3 is 14 amino acids long. J gave up 7 bases and V 4 bases, and 9 bases lay outside the gene matches. Germline V gives CDR1 SGDLS, CDR2 YYNGEE. The CDR3 region has the DNA TGTGCCAGCAGCCCCTGGGACAGGCAAGTTGAAGCTTTCTTT. Translated: CASSPWDRQVEAFF.

The chain employs TRBV30 and TRBJ1-5; no reliable D call. Per germline, CDR1 GTSNPN and CDR2 SVGIG (reference sequence). The CDR3 has 15 amino acids. The CDR3 region is CASGGVGGNRQPQHF. The DNA of the CDR3 is TGTGCGTCCGGTGGAGTGGGTGGCAATCGTCAGCCCCAGCATTTT.

The rearrangement links TRBV19 to TRBJ1-3; perhaps TRBD1 as D (5 bases). CDR1 is LNHDA, CDR2 SQIVND, per germline (reference sequence). The CDR3 extends over 14 amino acids. V lost 5 bases and J 3 bases, leaving 11 bases between the germline ends. This CDR3 reads CASSPGGVGNTIYF. The CDR3 coding sequence is TGTGCCAGTAGTCCCGGGGGGGTTGGAAACACCATATATTTT.

This sequence joins TRBV10-2 and TRBJ1-5, with D hard to call. CDR1 is WSHSY and CDR2 is SAAADI in the germline V gene. The CDR3 runs 12 residues. Trimming took 3 bases from V and 6 from J, leaving 6 bases between them. CDR3: CASSDPGQPQHF. CDR3 DNA sequence: TGCGCCAGCAGTGACCCCGGTCAGCCCCAGCATTTT.

This rearrangement joins TRBV7-9 to TRBJ2-7; no reliable D call. V was clipped by 5 bases and J by 2 bases, with 13 bases between them. The CDR3 length is 14 residues. Looked up from germline, CDR1 is SEHNR and CDR2 is FQNEAQ (reference sequence). The CDR3 DNA is TGTGCCAGCAGCCCCTCCTTCCAGGCCTACGAGCAGTACTTC. Translation: CASSPSFQAYEQYF.

J is TRBJ1-2 and V is TRBV19; the D is unclear. The V end lost 0 bases, the J end lost 5 bases, and 16 bases lay between the germline ends. The CDR3 runs to 16 residues. From germline, CDR1 is LNHDA and CDR2 SQIVND (reference sequence). CDR3: CASSIDLREVKYGYTF. CDR3 coding DNA: TGTGCCAGTAGTATAGATCTGAGGGAAGTAAAGTATGGCTACACCTTC.

This clone was picked up one time. The chain carries TRBV5-4 and TRBJ2-1; 7 nucleotides match TRBD1. Germline values: CDR1 SGHNT, CDR2 YYREEE (reference sequence). The V and J ends lost 4 bases and 2 bases, in that order; junction bases with no gene match: 3. This CDR3 is 14 amino acids long. The CDR3 sequence is CASSEGGPYNEQFF. CDR3 bases: TGTGCCAGCAGCGAAGGGGGCCCCTACAATGAGCAGTTCTTC.